A selection of T cell receptor beta chains follows, all from one sample in a study of Ad26.COV2.S vaccination and SARS-CoV-2 variants. TCRdb keeps only in-frame clones here, not all; method: immunoSEQ multiplex PCR. This table holds about 470,000 clones, about nine tenths found once. Sample: peripheral blood, taken in a trial of Ad26.COV2.S vaccine versus placebo. The receptors come from a person aged 18-65 years who received the Ad26.COV2.S COVID-19 vaccine or a placebo. The CDR3 runs from the conserved cysteine through the conserved F or W. The order of the fields is D gene, V gene, J gene, clone size, CDR3 DNA, CDR3 protein. The D gene is left open where the match is weak. Size values are once, few and many counts, or a class for expanded clones, and some rows have none.

>TRBD1|TRBV24-1|TRBJ1-2|NA
TGTGCCACCAGTGAAACCGGGACAGGGACGGGGGGCTACACCTTC
CATSETGTGTGGYTF
>NA|TRBV5-8|TRBJ2-7|NA
TGTGCCAGCAGCTTTACAGGGTACGAGCAGTACTTC
CASSFTGYEQYF
>TRBD2|TRBV10-1|TRBJ2-3|NA
TGCGCCAGCAGTGAGGCCCAGCGGGAGGAGGGTGGGCCAGTTGATACGCAGTATTTT
CASSEAQREEGGPVDTQYF
>NA|TRBV9|TRBJ1-2|NA
TGTGCCAGCAGCGTAGCTAGGGATCGGGTCTATGGCTACACCTTC
CASSVARDRVYGYTF
>NA|TRBV4-1|TRBJ2-1|NA
TGCGCCAGCAGCCAAGATGGGGCTAGTTCTTACAATGAGCAGTTCTTC
CASSQDGASSYNEQFF
>TRBD2|TRBV5-1|TRBJ2-5|once
TGCGCCAGCAGCCCGACTAGCGCACAAGAGACCCAGTACTTC
CASSPTSAQETQYF
>TRBD1|TRBV28|TRBJ1-1|NA
TGTGCCAGCAGTTTACTCCCTATGACAGGGATCGGTGAAGCTTTCTTT
CASSLLPMTGIGEAFF
>NA|TRBV7-7|TRBJ2-3|once
TGTGCCAGCAGCTCCGGGACCAGGAGTCTAGATACGCAGTATTTT
CASSSGTRSLDTQYF
>TRBD1|TRBV7-9|TRBJ1-5|NA
TGTGCCAGCAGCTTGACAGGGGAGGGCCAGCCCCAGCATTTT
CASSLTGEGQPQHF
>TRBD2|TRBV2|TRBJ2-1|NA
TGTGCCAGCAGGGATCTAGCGGGAGAAGCCTACAATGAGCAGTTCTTC
CASRDLAGEAYNEQFF
>TRBD1|TRBV27|TRBJ1-4|NA
TGTGCCAGCAGTCCGCGGACAGGGAGGAGGGAAAAACTGTTTTTT
CASSPRTGRREKLFF
>TRBD2|TRBV30|TRBJ2-1|NA
TGTGCCTGGAGTGTACGTGCCAGCGGGATAAATGAGCAGTTCTTC
CAWSVRASGINEQFF
>TRBD1|TRBV19|TRBJ1-5|NA
TGTGCCAGTAGACAGGGGTTCGGTGTAGGCAATCAGCCCCAGCATTTT
CASRQGFGVGNQPQHF
>NA|TRBV9|TRBJ2-2|NA
TGTGCCAGCAGCCCCGGGCTAGCAAACACCGGGGAGCTGTTTTTT
CASSPGLANTGELFF
>TRBD1|TRBV29-1|TRBJ1-4|NA
TGCAGCGTTGGGGACAGGTACGATGAAAAACTGTTTTTT
CSVGDRYDEKLFF
>NA|TRBV19|TRBJ2-1|NA
TGTGCCATCACGGGGTCGGATGAGCAGTTCTTC
CAITGSDEQFF
>NA|TRBV9|TRBJ2-7|NA
TGTGCCAGCAGCTTCGGACCAAGGAGCTCCTACGAGCAGTACTTC
CASSFGPRSSYEQYF
>NA|TRBV19|TRBJ1-4|NA
TGTGCCAGTAAGGCCCTTAGGGCTAATGAAAAACTGTTTTTT
CASKALRANEKLFF
>TRBD2|TRBV4-3|TRBJ2-7|NA
TGCGCCAGCAGCCAAGAAGGCGGGAGCTACGAGCAGTACTTC
CASSQEGGSYEQYF
>TRBD1|TRBV6-2/TRBV6-3|TRBJ2-7|few
TGTGCCAGCAGTCATGACAGGGGGCGATATAAGGGCTACGAGCAGTACTTC
CASSHDRGRYKGYEQYF
>NA|TRBV9|TRBJ2-3|NA
TGTGCCAGCAGCGTAGGCGTGGGGGTCGGGCACACAGATACGCAGTATTTT
CASSVGVGVGHTDTQYF
>TRBD2|TRBV19|TRBJ2-5|NA
TGTGCCAGTAGTCCAGAACTAGCGGGAGATTTAGGAGAGACCCAGTACTTC
CASSPELAGDLGETQYF
>TRBD2|TRBV29-1|TRBJ2-3|NA
TGCAGCGTTGAAAAGACTAGCGGGACAGATACGCAGTATTTT
CSVEKTSGTDTQYF
>TRBD1|TRBV6-2/TRBV6-3|TRBJ2-1|NA
TGTGCCAGCAGCCTACTCCTCGGACAGGGTTTACCCGGTGAGCAGTTCTTC
CASSLLLGQGLPGEQFF
>NA|TRBV7-6|TRBJ2-1|once
TGTGCCAGCAGCGCACCATCCGACAGTTACAATGAGCAGTTCTTC
CASSAPSDSYNEQFF
>NA|TRBV9|TRBJ2-2|few
TGTGCCAGCAGCGTAGGGGGGACCGGGGAGCTGTTTTTT
CASSVGGTGELFF
>NA|TRBV9|TRBJ2-5|NA
TGTGCCAGCAGCGGAATGTCCCAGACCCAGTACTTC
CASSGMSQTQYF
>NA|TRBV3-1/TRBV3-2|TRBJ2-1|NA
TGTGCCAGCAGCCAACTTCTGGAAACCTACAATGAGCAGTTCTTC
CASSQLLETYNEQFF
>NA|TRBV5-1|TRBJ2-7|NA
TGCGCCAGCAGCTTGGCCGCCGGGTCCGCCTACGAGCAGTACTTC
CASSLAAGSAYEQYF
>TRBD2|TRBV6-4|TRBJ2-1|NA
TGTGCCAGCAGCGATACCGGGACTAGCGGGATTAATGAGCAGTTCTTC
CASSDTGTSGINEQFF
>TRBD1|TRBV6-1|TRBJ2-5|NA
TGTGCCAGCAGTGAAGCGCTTCAACAGGGGGCGCGTGGGACCCAGTACTTC
CASSEALQQGARGTQYF
>NA|TRBV6-2/TRBV6-3|TRBJ2-1|NA
TGTGCCAGCAGTTACCCAGCCGGACAATACAATGAGCAGTTCTTC
CASSYPAGQYNEQFF
>TRBD2|TRBV19|TRBJ2-2|NA
TGTGCCAGTAGTATCCTTAGCGGGAGTGACACCGGGGAGCTGTTTTTT
CASSILSGSDTGELFF
>TRBD1|TRBV24-1|TRBJ2-2|NA
TGTGCCACCAGTGATTCGGGGACAGGGGGTGCCGGGGAGCTGTTTTTT
CATSDSGTGGAGELFF
>TRBD1|TRBV5-1|TRBJ1-1|NA
TGCGCCAGCAGCCCTAGCAGGGGGCCTAACACTGAAGCTTTCTTT
CASSPSRGPNTEAFF
>NA|TRBV24-1|TRBJ2-1|NA
TGTGCCACCAGTGATTTTGGCAATGAGCAGTTCTTC
CATSDFGNEQFF
>NA|TRBV2|TRBJ2-1|NA
TGTGCCAGCAGTGAGGGACTCCCATCTCCCTACAATGAGCAGTTCTTC
CASSEGLPSPYNEQFF
>NA|TRBV5-8|TRBJ2-1|NA
TGTGCCAGCAGCCGCTGGTCCCTGACTGGCTTAGGCGGTAATGAGCAGTTCTTC
CASSRWSLTGLGGNEQFF
>TRBD2|TRBV7-3|TRBJ2-1|few
TGTGCCAGCAGCTTACAAGGCGGGGGACTAGCGGGAGACAATGAGCAGTTCTTC
CASSLQGGGLAGDNEQFF
>TRBD2|TRBV7-9|TRBJ2-1|NA
TGTGCCAGCAGCTCAGGGGAGGGACTAGCGACTTACAATGAGCAGTTCTTC
CASSSGEGLATYNEQFF
>NA|TRBV6-2/TRBV6-3|TRBJ2-5|NA
TGTGCCAGCAGTTACACAGAGAAAGAGACCCAGTACTTC
CASSYTEKETQYF
>NA|TRBV6-1|TRBJ2-2|NA
TGTGCCAGCAGTGAACCCCGATCATGGGCCCCCACCGGGGAGCTGTTTTTT
CASSEPRSWAPTGELFF
>NA|TRBV5-6|TRBJ2-1|NA
TGTGCCAGCAGCTTGCTTGGGCCAAATGAGCAGTTCTTC
CASSLLGPNEQFF